A single sample gave rise to the 18 T cell receptor beta chains below, sequenced in a study of T cell responses to AZD1222 COVID-19 vaccine. This table comes from immunoSEQ multiplex PCR, and its TCRdb copy is limited to in-frame clones, with some not included. The sample yields approximately 200,000 clones, approximately 93% seen once. The material sequenced was peripheral blood, taken 28 days after the second AZD1222 dose. The source is an adult who received the AZD1222 COVID-19 vaccine.

The V call is TRBV5-1, the J call TRBJ1-3; D remains unclear. This CDR3 comprises 16 residues. Per germline, CDR1 SGHRS and CDR2 YFSETQ. V lost 4 bases and J 0 bases, leaving 14 bases between the germline ends. CDR3 sequence (DNA): TGCGCCAGCAGCGAACGCGGGCCTGACTCTGGAAACACCATATATTTT. It is translated as CASSERGPDSGNTIYF.

The chain combines TRBV2 with TRBJ2-3; D remains unclear. The germline V and J ends were trimmed by 7 bases and 4 bases, with 12 bases remaining between them. This CDR3 is 13 amino acids long. Germline CDR1 is SNHLY and CDR2 is FYNNEI. This chain's CDR3 is CASIGSNPDTQYF. CDR3 nucleotides: TGTGCCAGCATCGGCAGTAACCCAGATACGCAGTATTTT.

The chain carries TRBV19 and TRBJ1-2; D is uncertain. The CDR3 covers 13 residues. Trimming took off 10 bases at V and 0 bases at J, with 12 bases between the two ends. CDR1 and CDR2 (germline): LNHDA, SQIVND (reference sequence). The CDR3 nucleotides read TGTGCCATTAAAGGCGGAACTAACTATGGCTACACCTTC. It is translated as CAIKGGTNYGYTF.

The chain uses TRBV11-2 and TRBJ2-1; D not certain. The germline V gene has CDR1 SGHAT and CDR2 FQNNGV. CDR3 size: 12 residues. The V end was cut by 5 bases, the J end by 7 bases, with 9 bases between. CDR3 residues: CASSTQFNEQFF. As DNA, the CDR3 is TGTGCCAGCAGCACCCAGTTTAATGAGCAGTTCTTC.

The genes are TRBV9 and TRBJ1-6; D not certain. V was shortened by 0 bases and J by 10 bases, with 8 bases between the two germline ends. The CDR3 is 13 amino acids. Germline-derived CDR1 and CDR2 are SGDLS and YYNGEE. The CDR3 sequence: CASSVGPESPLHF. The CDR3 nucleotides are TGTGCCAGCAGCGTAGGTCCTGAATCACCCCTCCACTTT.

J is TRBJ2-1 and V is TRBV15; 10 nucleotides match TRBD2. Germline V gene sequence: CDR1 LNHNV, CDR2 YYDKDF (reference sequence). This CDR3 has 14 residues. V lost 11 bases and J lost 5; bases outside the gene matches: 9. As DNA, the CDR3 is TGTGCCGCCTCCTTAGCGGGGGGCAACAATGAGCAGTTCTTC. Translated, it gives CAASLAGGNNEQFF.

The chain is built from TRBV3-1 (or the pseudogene TRBV3-2) and TRBJ1-1, with TRBD1 identical over 9 bases. V shed 1 base and J 1 base; nucleotides not matched to a gene: 1. Germline CDR1 LGHDT, CDR2 YNNKEL (reference sequence). The CDR3 has 15 residues. This chain's CDR3 is CASSQGTGANTEAFF. Written as DNA, the CDR3 is TGTGCCAGCAGCCAAGGGACAGGGGCGAACACTGAAGCTTTCTTT.

The chain recombines TRBV6-2 or TRBV6-3 with TRBJ2-6; D is possibly TRBD2 (6 bases). The CDR3 is 15 amino acids. From germline, CDR1 is MNHEY and CDR2 SVGEGT. V lost 6 bases and J lost 0, with 9 bases in between. The CDR3, as DNA: TGTGCCAGCAGCGACGGGGGCTCTGGGGCCAACGTCCTGACTTTC. Translating gives CASSDGGSGANVLTF.

The J gene is TRBJ1-2, the V gene TRBV5-8; tentative D call: TRBD1 (5 bases). This CDR3 spans 13 amino acids. CDR1 SGHTS and CDR2 YDEGEE come from the germline V gene. V shed 0 bases and J shed 8 bases, with 11 bases lying between them. In DNA form, the CDR3 reads TGTGCCAGCAGCTTGGAGATTAGGGGAGGCTACACCTTC. Its protein is CASSLEIRGGYTF. The full variable domain, with the rest looked up from reference TRBV5-8 and TRBJ1-2, is EAGVTQSPTHLIKTRGQQATLRCSPISGHTSVYWYQQALGLGLQFLLWYDEGEERNRGNFPPRFSGRQFPNYSSELNVNALELEDSALYLCASSLEIRGGYTFGSGTRLTVV.

The chain is built from TRBV6-5 and TRBJ1-4; TRBD1 matches at 7 bases. J lost 5 bases, V lost 6 bases, and 3 bases had no gene match. This CDR3 is built from 13 residues. The germline gives CDR1 MNHEY, CDR2 SVGAGI. The CDR3 protein is CASRRTGNEKLFF. CDR3 in DNA: TGTGCCAGCAGACGGACAGGCAATGAAAAACTGTTTTTT.

The rearrangement links TRBV7-2 to TRBJ2-7; the match to TRBD2 covers 10 bases. The V gene's germline CDR1 is SGHTA and CDR2 FQGNSA. This CDR3 is built from 13 residues. With V trimmed by 2 bases and J by 6 bases, 1 base remained unmatched. The CDR3 DNA sequence: TGTGCCAGCAGCTTAAGCGGGGGGGCCGAGCAGTACTTC. As protein: CASSLSGGAEQYF.

The chain carries TRBV27 and TRBJ1-5, with TRBD1 as a possible D gene (5 bases). Trimming removed 3 bases from V and 5 bases from J, with 14 bases in between. The germline V gene has CDR1 MNHEY and CDR2 SMNVEV (reference sequence). This CDR3 has 15 residues. The CDR3 is CASSFGRRGDQPQHF. CDR3 DNA: TGTGCCAGCAGTTTCGGGCGCCGGGGCGATCAGCCCCAGCATTTT.

This chain links TRBV3-1 (or the pseudogene TRBV3-2) with TRBJ2-7; D gene unclear. Germline V gene lookup returns CDR1 LGHDT and CDR2 YNNKEL (reference sequence). The CDR3 is 15 residues long. V was cut by 0 bases and J by 0 bases, with 9 bases left in between. This chain's CDR3 is CASSQEGAASYEQYF. The CDR3 region has the DNA TGTGCCAGCAGCCAAGAAGGCGCCGCCTCCTACGAGCAGTACTTC.

The chain couples TRBV6-2 or TRBV6-3 to TRBJ2-6; 7 positions agree with TRBD1. V shed 5 bases, J shed 1 base, and the junction held 2 bases outside the gene matches. In germline, CDR1 is MNHEY, CDR2 SVGEGT. CDR3 length: 15 amino acids. CDR3 sequence (DNA): TGTGCCAGCAGTCTGACAGGGTCTGGGGCCAACGTCCTGACTTTC. Translation gives CASSLTGSGANVLTF.

This chain links TRBV6-1 with TRBJ1-2; 7 nucleotides agree with TRBD1. This CDR3 region has 17 residues. The germline gives CDR1 MNHNS, CDR2 SASEGT. Germline trimming cut 2 bases from V and 3 bases from J; bases unmatched to any gene: 12. The CDR3, as DNA: TGTGCCAGCAGTGAAAGGGGGGACAGTACTAAGGACTATGGCTACACCTTC. It translates to CASSERGDSTKDYGYTF.

The V gene is TRBV28, the J gene TRBJ1-4; D gene uncertain. CDR3 size: 14 residues. V dropped 2 bases and J dropped 3 bases, with 7 bases sitting between them. CDR1 and CDR2 from the germline V gene are MDHEN and SYDVKM. CDR3 sequence reads: CASSLRVANEKLFF. The CDR3 DNA sequence: TGTGCCAGCAGTTTAAGAGTGGCTAATGAAAAACTGTTTTTT.

The chain links TRBV29-1 to TRBJ2-1; D may be TRBD2 (5 bases). Trimming cost V 6 bases and J 4 bases, with 13 bases left between them. Per the germline V gene, CDR1 is SQVTM and CDR2 is ANQGSEA. This CDR3 has 13 residues. The CDR3 DNA is TGCAGCGTCGCGGGCAGAGCGTACAATGAGCAGTTCTTC. Translating it yields CSVAGRAYNEQFF.

The CDR3 spells CASLQGPYEQYF. The DNA of the CDR3 is TGTGCCAGCCTGCAGGGACCCTACGAGCAGTACTTC. The chain is built from TRBV2 and TRBJ2-7; perhaps D is TRBD1 or TRBD2 (5 bases each). V lost 8 bases and J lost 2, with 10 bases in between. The CDR3 extends over 12 amino acids. The V gene's germline CDR1 is SNHLY and CDR2 FYNNEI.